Shown below are 15 T cell receptor beta chains from a single sample sequenced in a study of shared T cell receptors in the human thymus. Assay: immunoSEQ multiplex PCR; the TCRdb copy retains only in-frame clones and omits some. The data contain tens of thousands of clones, roughly 96% of them singletons. The sequencing sample was made of thymocytes. These receptors were collected from a human donor.

The chain recombines TRBV7-2 with TRBJ1-1, with D possibly being TRBD1 (6 bases). The V end was cut by 5 bases, the J end by 3 bases, with 19 bases between. There are 16 residues in the CDR3. Germline loops: CDR1 SGHTA, CDR2 FQGNSA. CDR3 nucleotides: TGTGCCAGCAGCAGGGGGTATCGGGTGCGGGACACTGAAGCTTTCTTT. Its translation is CASSRGYRVRDTEAFF.

The gene calls are TRBV15 and TRBJ2-3; D is uncertain. The CDR3 contains 13 residues. CDR1 and CDR2 (germline): LNHNV, YYDKDF (reference sequence). Trimming cost V 3 bases and J 4 bases, with 8 bases left between them. The chain's CDR3 is CATSRMIADTQYF. The CDR3 DNA is TGTGCCACCAGCAGGATGATCGCAGATACGCAGTATTTT. Variable domain in full (rest from reference TRBV15 and TRBJ2-3): DAMVIQNPRYQVTQFGKPVTLSCSQTLNHNVMYWYQQKSSQAPKLLFHYYDKDFNNEADTPDNFQSRRPNTSFCFLDIRSPGLGDTAMYLCATSRMIADTQYFGPGTRLTVL.

V gene TRBV5-6 combines with J gene TRBJ2-1; D is perhaps TRBD2 (6 bases). Germline CDR1 is SGHDT and CDR2 is YYEEEE. The CDR3 is 13 amino acids. V shed 4 bases and J shed 10 bases, with 15 bases lying between them. The CDR3, as DNA: TGTGCCAGCAGCATTCGCCGGGAGATCGAGCAGTTCTTC. The encoded protein is CASSIRREIEQFF. Full variable domain (outside the CDR3, taken from reference TRBV5-6 and TRBJ2-1): DAGVTQSPTHLIKTRGQQVTLRCSPKSGHDTVSWYQQALGQGPQFIFQYYEEEERQRGNFPDRFSGHQFPNYSSELNVNALLLGDSALYLCASSIRREIEQFFGPGTRLTVL.

The V call is TRBV5-5, the J call TRBJ1-5; possibly TRBD1 for D (6 bases). Trimming pared 3 bases from V and 4 bases from J, leaving 14 bases between. The CDR3 runs 15 residues. The germline CDR1 and CDR2 sequences are SGHKS and YYEKEE (reference sequence). This CDR3 reads CASSSLRGANQPQHF. CDR3 DNA: TGTGCCAGCAGCTCCCTGAGGGGGGCTAATCAGCCCCAGCATTTT.

The chain carries TRBV2 and TRBJ1-2, with TRBD1 matching over 8 bases. Germline V gene data show CDR1 as SNHLY and CDR2 as FYNNEI. The CDR3 sequence is 15 residues long. V lost 2 bases to trimming and J lost 5 bases; unmatched junction nucleotides: 7. In nucleotides, the CDR3 is TGTGCCAGCAGTGAACCAGGGGGCAGTAGGTATGGCTACACCTTC. It codes for CASSEPGGSRYGYTF. The full variable domain, with the rest looked up from reference TRBV2 and TRBJ1-2, is EPEVTQTPSHQVTQMGQEVILRCVPISNHLYFYWYRQILGQKVEFLVSFYNNEISEKSEIFDDQFSVERPDGSNFTLKIRSTKLEDSAMYFCASSEPGGSRYGYTFGSGTRLTVV.

This rearrangement joins TRBV6-1 to TRBJ2-1, with 9 bases lining up with TRBD1. V shed 7 bases and J 4 bases; nucleotides not matched to a gene: 8. Germline CDR1 and CDR2: MNHNS and SASEGT. The CDR3 contains 15 residues. DNA for the CDR3: TGTGCCAGCATTCACAGGGGGCGAGGGTACAATGAGCAGTTCTTC. Amino acids: CASIHRGRGYNEQFF.

The chain combines TRBV4-2 with TRBJ1-3; D remains unclear. This CDR3 contains 14 residues. CDR1 is LGHNA, CDR2 YNFKEQ, per germline. V was trimmed by 4 bases and J by 2 bases, leaving 9 bases between them. CDR3 protein: CASSLEATGNTIYF. The CDR3 nucleotides are TGTGCCAGCAGCCTCGAAGCGACTGGAAACACCATATATTTT.

V is TRBV5-4 and J is TRBJ1-2; 8 positions match TRBD1. The CDR3 is 17 amino acids. Trimming took 2 bases from V and 4 from J; bases not matched to a gene: 13. Looked up from germline, CDR1 is SGHNT and CDR2 is YYREEE (reference sequence). CDR3 DNA: TGTGCCAGCAGCTTTGATGAAACAGGGGGGCAAGGCTATGGCTACACCTTC. It encodes CASSFDETGGQGYGYTF.

This rearrangement joins TRBV7-8 to TRBJ1-1, with D possibly matching TRBD1 (5 bases). Germline CDR1 and CDR2: SGHVS and FQNEAQ. The CDR3 runs 13 residues. The germline V and J ends were trimmed by 2 bases and 6 bases, with 10 bases remaining between them. The CDR3 coding sequence is TGTGCCAGCAGCTTACGAGGGACCGCTGAAGCTTTCTTT. Encoded protein: CASSLRGTAEAFF.

The V and J genes are TRBV4-2 and TRBJ2-7; D possibly matches TRBD1 or TRBD2 (6 bases each). CDR1 is LGHNA, CDR2 YNFKEQ, per germline. CDR3 length: 17 residues. Trimming left V 4 bases short and J 6 bases short, with 25 bases between. The CDR3 coding sequence is TGTGCCAGCAGCCCCCGGGGGCTTCCCCCTCTACGCGCCGAGCAGTACTTC. Encoded protein: CASSPRGLPPLRAEQYF.

This chain joins TRBV7-2 and TRBJ1-6, with 8 bases identical to TRBD1. CDR3 length equals 16 residues. V trimming: 4 bases; J trimming: 7 bases; junction bases outside the gene matches: 9. The germline CDR1 and CDR2 sequences are SGHTA and FQGNSA. The CDR3, as DNA: TGTGCCAGCAGCTACGGACAGGGCCACTTAAATTCACCCCTCCACTTT. Translating gives CASSYGQGHLNSPLHF.

This chain joins TRBV15 and TRBJ1-2, with D unclear. V was cut by 4 bases and J by 5 bases, with 11 bases left in between. CDR1 and CDR2 (germline): LNHNV, YYDKDF (reference sequence). The CDR3 consists of 13 residues. Here the CDR3 reads CATSMTGFYGYTF. For the CDR3, the DNA is TGTGCCACCAGCATGACCGGTTTTTATGGCTACACCTTC.

This chain joins TRBV6-5 and TRBJ1-2, with D possibly matching TRBD1 (5 bases). Germline V CDR1 and CDR2: MNHEY, SVGAGI. The ends were cut back, 3 bases at V and 0 bases at J, with 14 bases in the middle. The CDR3 has 16 amino acids. CDR3: CASSYSMGVSNYGYTF. The CDR3 DNA follows: TGTGCCAGCAGTTATAGTATGGGGGTGTCTAACTATGGCTACACCTTC.

The gene calls are TRBV5-8 and TRBJ1-5, with D unresolved. V lost 4 bases, J lost 4 bases, and 12 bases lay in between. Germline V gives CDR1 SGHTS, CDR2 YDEGEE. The CDR3 contains 14 residues. CDR3 DNA: TGTGCCAGCAGCCGCCGGGCGGATAATCAGCCCCAGCATTTT. It yields the protein CASSRRADNQPQHF.

The chain joins TRBV6-1 to TRBJ1-2, with 7 bases matching TRBD1. Per germline, CDR1 MNHNS and CDR2 SASEGT. The J segment lost 2 bases and the V segment lost 0 bases, leaving 3 bases of the junction unmatched. The CDR3 covers 15 residues. The CDR3 bases are TGTGCCAGCAGTGAAGCAGGGGGCGGGAACTATGGCTACACCTTC. Encoded protein: CASSEAGGGNYGYTF.